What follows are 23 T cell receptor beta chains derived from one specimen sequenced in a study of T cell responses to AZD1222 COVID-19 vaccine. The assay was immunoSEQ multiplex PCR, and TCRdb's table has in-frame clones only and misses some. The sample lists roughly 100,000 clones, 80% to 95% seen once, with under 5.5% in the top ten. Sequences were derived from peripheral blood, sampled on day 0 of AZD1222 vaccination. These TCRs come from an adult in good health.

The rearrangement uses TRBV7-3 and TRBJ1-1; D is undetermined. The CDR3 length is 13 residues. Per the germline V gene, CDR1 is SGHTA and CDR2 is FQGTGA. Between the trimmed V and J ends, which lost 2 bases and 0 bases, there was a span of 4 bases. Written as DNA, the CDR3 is TGTGCCAGCAGCTTACAGATGAACACTGAAGCTTTCTTT. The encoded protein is CASSLQMNTEAFF. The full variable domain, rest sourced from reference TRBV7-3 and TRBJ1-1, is GAGVSQTPSNKVTEKGKYVELRCDPISGHTALYWYRQSLGQGPEFLIYFQGTGAADDSGLPNDRFFAVRPEGSVSTLKIQRTERGDSAVYLCASSLQMNTEAFFGQGTRLTVV.

CDR3: CASSEGQGEAFF. CDR3 DNA: TGTGCCAGCAGTGAGGGACAGGGTGAAGCTTTCTTT. The gene calls are TRBV6-1 and TRBJ1-1, with TRBD1 matching over 9 bases. This CDR3 region has 12 residues. Germline V gene sequence: CDR1 MNHNS, CDR2 SASEGT. The trim removed 3 bases at V and 7 bases at J, leaving 0 bases unmatched.

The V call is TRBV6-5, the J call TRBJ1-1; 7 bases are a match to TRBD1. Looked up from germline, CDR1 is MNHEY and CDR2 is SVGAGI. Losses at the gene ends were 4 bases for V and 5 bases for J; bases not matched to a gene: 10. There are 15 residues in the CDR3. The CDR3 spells CASSWKGGVDTEAFF. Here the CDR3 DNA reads TGTGCCAGCAGTTGGAAAGGGGGCGTCGATACTGAAGCTTTCTTT.

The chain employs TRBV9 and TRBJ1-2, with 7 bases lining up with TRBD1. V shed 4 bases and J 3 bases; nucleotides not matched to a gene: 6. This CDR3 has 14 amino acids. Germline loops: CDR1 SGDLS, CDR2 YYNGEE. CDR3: CASSYTRGDYGYTF. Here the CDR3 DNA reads TGTGCCAGCAGCTATACCAGGGGGGACTATGGCTACACCTTC.

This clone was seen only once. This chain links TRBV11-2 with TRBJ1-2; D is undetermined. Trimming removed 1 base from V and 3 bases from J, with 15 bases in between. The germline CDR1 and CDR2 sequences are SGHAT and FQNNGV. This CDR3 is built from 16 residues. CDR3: CASSLVIPTTDYGYTF. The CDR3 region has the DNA TGTGCCAGCAGCTTAGTCATTCCCACAACGGACTATGGCTACACCTTC.

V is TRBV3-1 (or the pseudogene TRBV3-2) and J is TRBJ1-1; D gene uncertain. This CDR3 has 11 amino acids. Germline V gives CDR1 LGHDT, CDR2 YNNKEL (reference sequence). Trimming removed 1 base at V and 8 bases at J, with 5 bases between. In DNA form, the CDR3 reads TGTGCCAGCAGCCAAGTCAGGGAAGCTTTCTTT. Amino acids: CASSQVREAFF.

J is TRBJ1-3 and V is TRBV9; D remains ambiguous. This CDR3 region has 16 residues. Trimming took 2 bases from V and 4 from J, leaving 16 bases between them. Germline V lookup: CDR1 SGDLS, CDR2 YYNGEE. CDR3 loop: CASSVDLSTGGNTIYF. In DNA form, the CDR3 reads TGTGCCAGCAGCGTTGACCTGTCGACGGGAGGAAACACCATATATTTT.

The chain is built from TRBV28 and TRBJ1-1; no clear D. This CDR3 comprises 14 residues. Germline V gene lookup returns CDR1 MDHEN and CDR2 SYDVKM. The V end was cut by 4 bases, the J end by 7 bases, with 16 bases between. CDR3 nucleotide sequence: TGTGCCAGCAGTTACAATCAGGCGTCCGGTGAAGCTTTCTTT. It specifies CASSYNQASGEAFF.

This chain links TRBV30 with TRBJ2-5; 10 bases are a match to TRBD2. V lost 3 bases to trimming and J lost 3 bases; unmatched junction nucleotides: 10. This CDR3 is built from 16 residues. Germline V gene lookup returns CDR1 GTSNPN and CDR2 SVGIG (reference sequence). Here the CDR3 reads CAWSAPRTSGEETQYF. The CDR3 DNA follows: TGTGCCTGGAGCGCACCCAGGACTAGCGGAGAAGAGACCCAGTACTTC.

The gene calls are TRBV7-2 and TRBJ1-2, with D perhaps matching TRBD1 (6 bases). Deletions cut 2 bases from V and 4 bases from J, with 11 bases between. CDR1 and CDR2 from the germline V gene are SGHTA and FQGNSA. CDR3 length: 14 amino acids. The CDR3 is CASSLNRDLYGYTF. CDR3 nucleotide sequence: TGTGCCAGCAGCTTAAACAGGGACCTCTATGGCTACACCTTC.

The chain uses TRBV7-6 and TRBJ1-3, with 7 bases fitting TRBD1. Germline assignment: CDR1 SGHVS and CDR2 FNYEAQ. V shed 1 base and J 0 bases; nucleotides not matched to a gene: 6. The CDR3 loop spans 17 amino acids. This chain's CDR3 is CASSLDRTGRSGNTIYF. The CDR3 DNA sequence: TGTGCCAGCAGCTTAGATCGGACAGGCCGCTCTGGAAACACCATATATTTT.

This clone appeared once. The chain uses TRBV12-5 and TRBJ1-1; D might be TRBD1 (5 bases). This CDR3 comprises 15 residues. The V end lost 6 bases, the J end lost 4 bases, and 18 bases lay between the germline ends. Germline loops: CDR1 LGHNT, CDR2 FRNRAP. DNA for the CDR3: TGTGCTAGTGGGTGGCTGAGGGACGGGGCCACTGAAGCTTTCTTT. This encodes CASGWLRDGATEAFF.

This CDR3 reads CASSQGPSQPQHF. CDR3 DNA: TGCGCCAGCAGTCAGGGGCCAAGTCAGCCCCAGCATTTT. The chain employs TRBV5-1 and TRBJ1-5, with D perhaps matching TRBD1 (6 bases). In germline, CDR1 is SGHRS, CDR2 YFSETQ. The CDR3 is 13 residues long. Trimming removed 5 bases from V and 6 bases from J, with 12 bases in between.

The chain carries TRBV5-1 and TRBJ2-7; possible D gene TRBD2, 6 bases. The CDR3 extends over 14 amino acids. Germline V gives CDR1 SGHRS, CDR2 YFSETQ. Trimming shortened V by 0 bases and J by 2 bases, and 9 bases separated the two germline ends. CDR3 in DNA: TGCGCCAGCAGCTTGGCCGGCGGGGCCTACGAGCAGTACTTC. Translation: CASSLAGGAYEQYF.

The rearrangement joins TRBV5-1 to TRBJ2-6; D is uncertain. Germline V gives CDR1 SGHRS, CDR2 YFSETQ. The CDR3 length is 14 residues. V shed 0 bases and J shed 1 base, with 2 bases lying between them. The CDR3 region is CASSLDSGANVLTF. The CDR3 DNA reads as TGCGCCAGCAGCTTGGATTCTGGGGCCAACGTCCTGACTTTC.

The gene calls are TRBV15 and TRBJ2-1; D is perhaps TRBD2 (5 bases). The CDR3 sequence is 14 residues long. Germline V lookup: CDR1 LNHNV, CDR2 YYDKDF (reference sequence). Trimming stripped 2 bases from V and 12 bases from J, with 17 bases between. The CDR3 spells CATSRPSQGDLQFF. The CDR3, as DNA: TGTGCCACCAGCAGACCTAGCCAAGGAGATCTGCAGTTCTTC.

The CDR3 nucleotides read TGTGCCAGTAGCAGGGACGGATCCTCTGGAAACACCATATATTTT. The encoded protein is CASSRDGSSGNTIYF. The chain uses TRBV19 and TRBJ1-3; tentatively, D is TRBD1 (5 bases). Looked up from germline, CDR1 is LNHDA and CDR2 is SQIVND (reference sequence). Between the trimmed V and J ends, which lost 6 bases and 0 bases, there was a span of 12 bases. The CDR3 loop spans 15 amino acids. The complete variable domain, with remaining parts taken from reference TRBV19 and TRBJ1-3, reads DGGITQSPKYLFRKEGQNVTLSCEQNLNHDAMYWYRQDPGQGLRLIYYSQIVNDFQKGDIAEGYSVSREKKESFPLTVTSAQKNPTAFYLCASSRDGSSGNTIYFGEGSWLTVV.

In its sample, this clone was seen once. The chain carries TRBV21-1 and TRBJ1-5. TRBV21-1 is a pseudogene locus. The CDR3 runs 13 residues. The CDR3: CASRMDLSGPQHF. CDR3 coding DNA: TGTGCCAGCAGGATGGACCTAAGCGGGCCCCAGCATTTT.

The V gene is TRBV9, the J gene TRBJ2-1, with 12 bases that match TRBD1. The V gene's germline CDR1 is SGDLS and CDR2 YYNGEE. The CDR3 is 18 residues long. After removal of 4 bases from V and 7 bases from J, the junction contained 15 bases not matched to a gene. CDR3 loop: CASSPEGQGAARGNEQFF. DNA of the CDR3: TGTGCCAGCAGCCCAGAGGGACAGGGGGCCGCCCGGGGTAATGAGCAGTTCTTC.

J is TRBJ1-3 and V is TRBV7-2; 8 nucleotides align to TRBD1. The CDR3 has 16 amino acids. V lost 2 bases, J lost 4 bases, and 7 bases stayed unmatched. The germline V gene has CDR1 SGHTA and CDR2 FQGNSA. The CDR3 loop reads CASSLTPDREGNTIYF. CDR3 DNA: TGTGCCAGCAGCTTAACCCCGGACAGGGAAGGAAACACCATATATTTT.

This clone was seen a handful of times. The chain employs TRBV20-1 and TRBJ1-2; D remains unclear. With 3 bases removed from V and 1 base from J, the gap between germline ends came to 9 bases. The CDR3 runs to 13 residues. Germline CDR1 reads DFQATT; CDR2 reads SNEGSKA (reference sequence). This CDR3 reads CSASLGFNYGYTF. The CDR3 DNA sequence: TGCAGTGCTAGTCTCGGATTTAACTATGGCTACACCTTC.

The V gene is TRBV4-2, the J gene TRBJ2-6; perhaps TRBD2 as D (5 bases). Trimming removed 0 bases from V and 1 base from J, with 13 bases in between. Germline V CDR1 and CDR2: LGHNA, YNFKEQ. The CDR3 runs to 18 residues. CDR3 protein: CASSQEVNEGSGANVLTF. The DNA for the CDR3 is TGTGCCAGCAGCCAAGAGGTGAATGAGGGTTCTGGGGCCAACGTCCTGACTTTC.

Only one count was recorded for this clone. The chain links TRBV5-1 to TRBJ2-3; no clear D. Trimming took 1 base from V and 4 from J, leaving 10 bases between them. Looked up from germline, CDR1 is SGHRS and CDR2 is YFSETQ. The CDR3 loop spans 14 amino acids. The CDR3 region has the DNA TGCGCCAGCAGCTTGCTTTGGGGTTCAGATACGCAGTATTTT. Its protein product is CASSLLWGSDTQYF. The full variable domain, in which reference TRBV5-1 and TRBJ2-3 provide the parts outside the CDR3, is KAGVTQTPRYLIKTRGQQVTLSCSPISGHRSVSWYQQTPGQGLQFLFEYFSETQRNKGNFPGRFSGRQFSNSRSEMNVSTLELGDSALYLCASSLLWGSDTQYFGPGTRLTVL.